What follows are 27 T cell receptor beta chains derived from one specimen sequenced in a study of CD8 T cells in ankylosing spondylitis (dated by TCRdb to about 2017). Receptor amplification or capture employed 5' RACE. TCRdb records Illumina HiSeq 2500 as the sequencer. TCRdb took the public reads, trimmed them with fastp at Q25, ran MiXCR for clone calling and kept in-frame beta chains. Rows are combined by CDR3 protein, so each entry shows the most common genes and DNA. This sample comprises 300,000 to 400,000 distinct CDR3 sequences, roughly 20% of them detected only once. The ten largest make up around 14% of the sample. The sample was blood, either unsorted or a sorted T cell fraction (not recorded which). The receptor source for this set is a male donor with ankylosing spondylitis or in good health (not recorded which).

This clonotype was recorded a few times. The chain uses TRBV5-1 and TRBJ2-2; D not resolved. The length of the CDR3 is 15 residues. V dropped 4 bases and J dropped 6 bases, with 16 bases sitting between them. The germline gives CDR1 SGHRS, CDR2 YFSETQ. The CDR3 DNA reads as TGCGCCAGCAGCCAGCCCCCCGACAACTCCGGGGAGCTGTTTTTT. Residues: CASSQPPDNSGELFF.

J is TRBJ2-2 and V is TRBV11-2; no definite D call. Trimming shortened V by 5 bases and J by 4 bases, and 8 bases separated the two germline ends. The CDR3 has 13 amino acids. In germline, CDR1 is SGHAT, CDR2 FQNNGV. CDR3 in DNA: TGTGCCAGCAGCCCGCCGCGCACCGGGGAGCTGTTTTTT. Its protein product is CASSPPRTGELFF.

This clonotype was detected only a few times. This chain uses TRBV5-1 with TRBJ2-7; D gene uncertain. This CDR3 is built from 13 residues. The germline gives CDR1 SGHRS, CDR2 YFSETQ. Trimming pared 6 bases from V and 1 base from J, leaving 11 bases between. This chain's CDR3 is CASKSGSSYEQYF. DNA for the CDR3: TGCGCCAGCAAGTCAGGATCATCCTACGAGCAGTACTTC.

This clonotype was observed many times. This rearrangement joins TRBV29-1 to TRBJ1-3; D ambiguous. From germline, CDR1 is SQVTM and CDR2 ANQGSEA. Deletions cut 3 bases from V and 5 bases from J, with 11 bases between. This CDR3 is 13 amino acids long. The CDR3 DNA reads TGCAGCGTTGATCGGATTACAAGAAACACCATATATTTT. Its protein product is CSVDRITRNTIYF.

The gene calls are TRBV4-1 and TRBJ2-7; TRBD2 matches at 8 bases. The junction had 2 bases not matched to a gene; V was cut back by 1 base and J by 3 bases. The CDR3 length is 14 residues. CDR1 and CDR2 (germline): MGHRA, YSYEKL. The CDR3 DNA sequence: TGCGCCAGCAGCCAAGCCGGGGGGGACTACGAGCAGTACTTC. This sequence encodes CASSQAGGDYEQYF.

Only a few counts were recorded for this clonotype. The chain joins TRBV11-2 to TRBJ2-1, with TRBD1 as a possible D gene (5 bases). Germline CDR1 reads SGHAT; CDR2 reads FQNNGV. The CDR3 runs to 17 residues. V was shortened by 7 bases and J by 3 bases, with 22 bases between the two germline ends. The CDR3 loop is CASTPTQTPRGYNEQFF. The CDR3 coding sequence is TGTGCCAGCACCCCCACGCAGACACCAAGGGGCTACAATGAGCAGTTCTTC.

This clonotype has just a few counts. The V call is TRBV11-2, the J call TRBJ2-3; 12 bases are a match to TRBD2. The junction had 9 bases not matched to a gene; V was cut back by 5 bases and J by 0 bases. Germline CDR1 is SGHAT and CDR2 is FQNNGV. This CDR3 comprises 18 residues. The CDR3 here is CASSPGTSGLPSTDTQYF. The CDR3 nucleotides read TGTGCCAGCAGCCCCGGGACTAGCGGGCTACCTAGCACAGATACGCAGTATTTT. Together with reference TRBV11-2 and TRBJ2-3, the CDR3 gives the full variable domain: EAGVAQSPRYKIIEKRQSVAFWCNPISGHATLYWYQQILGQGPKLLIQFQNNGVVDDSQLPKDRFSAERLKGVDSTLKIQPAKLEDSAVYLCASSPGTSGLPSTDTQYFGPGTRLTVL.

This chain uses TRBV10-3 with TRBJ2-7, with TRBD2 matching 11 bases. V shed 6 bases and J 0 bases; nucleotides not matched to a gene: 7. This CDR3 is built from 16 residues. The germline CDR1 and CDR2 sequences are ENHRY and SYGVKD. The CDR3 region is CAISGDTSGGSYEQYF. The CDR3 coding sequence is TGTGCCATCAGCGGGGACACTAGCGGGGGCTCCTACGAGCAGTACTTC.

The V and J genes are TRBV7-9 and TRBJ2-7; D is ambiguous. The length of the CDR3 is 11 residues. V dropped 4 bases and J dropped 4 bases, with 5 bases sitting between them. Germline CDR1 and CDR2: SEHNR and FQNEAQ (reference sequence). CDR3 in amino acids: CASSYYYEQYF. The CDR3 bases are TGTGCCAGCAGCTACTATTACGAGCAGTACTTC.

In this sample, this clonotype turned up a few times. The V and J genes are TRBV12-3 or TRBV12-4 and TRBJ2-7; D unresolved. Trimming left V 3 bases short and J 7 bases short, with 10 bases between. CDR3 length equals 12 residues. The CDR3 loop reads CASSFVLGEQYF. The CDR3 bases are TGTGCCAGCAGTTTCGTGTTAGGAGAGCAGTACTTC.

This clonotype showed up many times. The chain joins TRBV25-1 to TRBJ1-2; D remains ambiguous. V gave up 0 bases and J gave up 1 base, with 6 bases separating them. From germline, CDR1 is MGHDK and CDR2 SYGVNS. CDR3 size: 14 residues. DNA of the CDR3: TGTGCCAGCAGTGAATATGGCCTTAACTATGGCTACACCTTC. Translating it yields CASSEYGLNYGYTF.

This CDR3 is CASSGGENTGELFF. The CDR3 bases are TGTGCCAGCAGTGGGGGAGAAAACACCGGGGAGCTGTTTTTT. The chain has TRBV12-3 or TRBV12-4 and TRBJ2-2; perhaps D is TRBD1 or TRBD2 (5 bases each). Trimming left V 5 bases short and J 2 bases short, with 9 bases between. The CDR3 covers 14 residues.

This clonotype turned up a few times. The rearrangement uses TRBV10-3 and TRBJ2-7, with D possibly matching TRBD1 (6 bases). CDR1 and CDR2 (germline): ENHRY, SYGVKD. Between the trimmed V and J ends, which lost 2 bases and 4 bases, there was a span of 12 bases. The CDR3 contains 14 residues. In nucleotides, the CDR3 is TGTGCCATCAGTGAGGCAGGGGCGTCTTACGAGCAGTACTTC. Its protein is CAISEAGASYEQYF.

CDR3 loop: CASSLARGLAEGFF. The CDR3 nucleotides read TGTGCCAGCAGTTTAGCGAGGGGACTAGCAGAGGGATTCTTC. V gene TRBV12-3 or TRBV12-4 combines with J gene TRBJ2-1; 9 nucleotides match TRBD2. This CDR3 is built from 14 residues. The V gene end was trimmed by 0 bases and the J gene end by 16 bases; junction bases not matched to a gene: 10.

This clonotype was seen a few times. The V and J genes are TRBV7-6 and TRBJ2-1; 10 nucleotides line up with TRBD2. In germline, CDR1 is SGHVS, CDR2 FNYEAQ. With V trimmed by 2 bases and J by 4 bases, 8 bases remained unmatched. The CDR3 runs to 17 residues. As DNA, the CDR3 is TGTGCCAGCAGCTTATCTAGCGGGGGTGCTCCTTACAATGAGCAGTTCTTC. Its translation is CASSLSSGGAPYNEQFF.

This clonotype was seen only a few times. V is TRBV11-1 and J is TRBJ2-2, with 7 bases identical to TRBD2. With V trimmed by 5 bases and J by 0 bases, 15 bases remained unmatched. CDR3 length: 19 residues. CDR1 is SGHAT and CDR2 is FQDESV in the germline V gene (reference sequence). CDR3 amino acids: CASSPATPLADTNTGELFF. Written as DNA, the CDR3 is TGTGCCAGCAGCCCTGCCACCCCCCTAGCGGACACGAACACCGGGGAGCTGTTTTTT.

The chain employs TRBV2 and TRBJ2-7; D is unresolved. This CDR3 has 15 amino acids. Germline CDR1 is SNHLY and CDR2 is FYNNEI. V lost 0 bases and J 1 base, leaving 10 bases between the germline ends. CDR3 nucleotides: TGTGCCAGCAGTGAAGCGCACGGTCGATCCTACGAGCAGTACTTC. It encodes CASSEAHGRSYEQYF.

This clonotype was recorded a few times. The rearrangement uses TRBV7-9 and TRBJ1-1, with 7 bases aligning to TRBD1. With 1 base clipped from V and 3 bases from J, the junction kept 5 bases outside the gene matches. This CDR3 contains 15 residues. In germline, CDR1 is SEHNR, CDR2 FQNEAQ (reference sequence). CDR3 sequence: CASSLGRGRDTEAFF. For the CDR3, the DNA is TGTGCCAGCAGCTTAGGGAGGGGGCGTGACACTGAAGCTTTCTTT.

The chain has TRBV10-3 and TRBJ2-7; D is perhaps TRBD1 (5 bases). This CDR3 comprises 15 residues. Germline-derived CDR1 and CDR2 are ENHRY and SYGVKD. Trimming removed 3 bases at V and 6 bases at J, with 18 bases between. CDR3 coding DNA: TGTGCCATCAGTGATTCCCAGGGTGGCATTGGCGAGCAGTACTTC. Translated: CAISDSQGGIGEQYF.

This sequence joins TRBV27 and TRBJ2-1; D remains ambiguous. The CDR3 sequence is 12 residues long. V was shortened by 10 bases and J by 7 bases, with 14 bases between the two germline ends. Germline CDR1 reads MNHEY; CDR2 reads SMNVEV (reference sequence). The CDR3 bases are TGTGCCACCAGAGAGGTAGGGAATGAGCAGTTCTTC. Translating gives CATREVGNEQFF.

This clonotype has more than one count but fewer than ten. The genes are TRBV12-3 or TRBV12-4 and TRBJ1-4, with D tentatively TRBD1 (6 bases). The CDR3 is 17 amino acids. Trimming took off 2 bases at V and 8 bases at J, with 21 bases between the two ends. This chain's CDR3 is CASSLSGQGGGGEKLFF. The CDR3 DNA follows: TGTGCCAGCAGTTTATCGGGACAAGGAGGCGGTGGGGAAAAACTGTTTTTT.

V gene TRBV6-5 combines with J gene TRBJ2-7; D is undetermined. The germline gives CDR1 MNHEY, CDR2 SVGAGI. The CDR3 totals 13 residues. With 0 bases removed from V and 6 bases from J, the gap between germline ends came to 9 bases. For the CDR3, the DNA is TGTGCCAGCAGTTACTCGTGGTCAGGCGAGCAGTACTTC. It specifies CASSYSWSGEQYF.

J is TRBJ2-1 and V is TRBV10-3; D perhaps matches TRBD2 (6 bases). The CDR3 sequence is 15 residues long. Trimming removed 3 bases from V and 0 bases from J, with 9 bases in between. Germline CDR1 reads ENHRY; CDR2 reads SYGVKD. CDR3 sequence reads: CAISEVGGSYNEQFF. CDR3 in DNA: TGTGCCATCAGTGAAGTGGGGGGCTCCTACAATGAGCAGTTCTTC.

This rearrangement joins TRBV6-1 to TRBJ2-1; 15 bases fit TRBD2. The CDR3 covers 19 residues. Germline trimming cut 4 bases from V and 1 base from J; bases unmatched to any gene: 8. The germline V gene encodes CDR1 MNHNS and CDR2 SASEGT. CDR3 region: CASSVWGLAGGSSYNEQFF. CDR3 coding DNA: TGTGCCAGCAGTGTATGGGGACTAGCGGGGGGATCGTCCTACAATGAGCAGTTCTTC.

The CDR3 bases are TGTGCCAGCTCACCGACAGGTTACAATCAGCCCCAGCATTTT. Residues: CASSPTGYNQPQHF. The genes are TRBV18 and TRBJ1-5; D is possibly TRBD1 (6 bases). The CDR3 covers 14 residues. CDR1 and CDR2 (germline): KGHSH, LQKENI. Trimming took 3 bases from V and 3 from J, leaving 9 bases between them.

The CDR3 DNA reads as TGTGCCAGCAGCGTAACCCCTGAGGACGAGCAGTACTTC. This encodes CASSVTPEDEQYF. V gene TRBV9 combines with J gene TRBJ2-7, with D unclear. Germline V gene data show CDR1 as SGDLS and CDR2 as YYNGEE. The V and J ends lost 1 base and 5 bases respectively, with 10 bases between them. This CDR3 comprises 13 residues.

This chain uses TRBV30 with TRBJ2-1; 7 positions agree with TRBD1. Germline V gene data show CDR1 as GTSNPN and CDR2 as SVGIG (reference sequence). J was trimmed by 4 bases and V by 6 bases; bases with no gene match: 6. The CDR3 is made up of 13 amino acids. CDR3 nucleotides: TGTGCCTGTTCCGGGACAGCGTACAATGAGCAGTTCTTC. Its protein product is CACSGTAYNEQFF.